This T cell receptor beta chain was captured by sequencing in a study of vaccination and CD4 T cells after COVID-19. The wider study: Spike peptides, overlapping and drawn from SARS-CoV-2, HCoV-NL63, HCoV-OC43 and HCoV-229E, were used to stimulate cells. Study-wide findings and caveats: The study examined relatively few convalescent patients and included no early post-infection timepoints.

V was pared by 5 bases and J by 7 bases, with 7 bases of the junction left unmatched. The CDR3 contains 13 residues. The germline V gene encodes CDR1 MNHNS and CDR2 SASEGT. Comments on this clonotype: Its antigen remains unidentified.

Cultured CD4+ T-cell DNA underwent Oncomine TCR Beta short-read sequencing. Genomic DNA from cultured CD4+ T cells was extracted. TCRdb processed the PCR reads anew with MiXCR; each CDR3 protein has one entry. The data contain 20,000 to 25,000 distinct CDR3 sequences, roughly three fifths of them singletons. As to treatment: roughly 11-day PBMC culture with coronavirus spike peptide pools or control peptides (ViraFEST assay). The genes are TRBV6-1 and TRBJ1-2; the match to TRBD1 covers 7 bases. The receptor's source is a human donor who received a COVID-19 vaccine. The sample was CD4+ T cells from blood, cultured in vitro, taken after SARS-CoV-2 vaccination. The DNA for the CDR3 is TGTGCCAGCAGTCCAGGACAGGCCGGTGGCTACACCTTC. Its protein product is CASSPGQAGGYTF.